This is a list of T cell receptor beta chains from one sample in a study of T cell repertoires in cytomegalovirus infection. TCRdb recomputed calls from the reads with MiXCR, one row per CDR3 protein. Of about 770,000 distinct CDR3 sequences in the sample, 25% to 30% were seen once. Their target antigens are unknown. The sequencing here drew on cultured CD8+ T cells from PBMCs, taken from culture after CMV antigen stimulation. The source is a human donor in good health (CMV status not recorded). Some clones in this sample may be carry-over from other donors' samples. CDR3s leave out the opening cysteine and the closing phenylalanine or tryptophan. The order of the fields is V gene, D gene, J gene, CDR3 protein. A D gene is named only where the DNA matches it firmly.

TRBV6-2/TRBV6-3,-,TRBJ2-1,ASSPWSDINEQF
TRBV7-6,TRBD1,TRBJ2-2,ASSSPDRDPNTGKLF
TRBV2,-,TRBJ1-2,ASPSPRGLGYGYT
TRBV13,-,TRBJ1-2,ASSLGGGPTLGANYGYT
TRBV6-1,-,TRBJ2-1,ASSEARGWRDEQF
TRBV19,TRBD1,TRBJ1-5,ASSTPGTGFNQPQH
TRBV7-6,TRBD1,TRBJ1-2,ASSPDRGQNGYT
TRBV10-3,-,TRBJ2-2,AITIAGELF
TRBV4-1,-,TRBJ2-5,ASSQESPRETQY
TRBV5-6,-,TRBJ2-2,ASSFLDKNTGELF
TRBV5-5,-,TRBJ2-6,ASSAVVSGANVLT
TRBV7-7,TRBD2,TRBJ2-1,ASSLRGGSGGPGEQF
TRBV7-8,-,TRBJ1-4,ASSTELGGDGPNEKLF
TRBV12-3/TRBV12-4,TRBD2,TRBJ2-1,ASTPDPSGVGNEQF
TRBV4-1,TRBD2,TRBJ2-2,ASSQDPSGVFTGELF
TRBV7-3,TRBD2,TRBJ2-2,ASSHNSGGRTGELF
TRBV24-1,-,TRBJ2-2,ATRDPIAGELF
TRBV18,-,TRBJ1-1,ASSPPGGRMNTEAF
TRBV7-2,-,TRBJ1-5,ASSLQGTSNQPQH
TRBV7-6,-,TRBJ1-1,ASRDGDTEAF
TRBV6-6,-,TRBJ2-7,ASRQVGELSPHEQY
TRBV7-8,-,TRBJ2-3,ASSEGTGSTDTQY
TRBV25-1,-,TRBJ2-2,ASSVTTGELF
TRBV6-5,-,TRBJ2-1,ASSYSSGRYNEQF
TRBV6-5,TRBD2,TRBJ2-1,ASERTSGNSYNEQF
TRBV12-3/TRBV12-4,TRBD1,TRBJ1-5,ASSASRDSSNQPQH
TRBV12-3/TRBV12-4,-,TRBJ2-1,ASSPVVVQQVAHNEQF
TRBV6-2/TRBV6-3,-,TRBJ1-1,ASSYIDNEAF
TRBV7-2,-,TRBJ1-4,ARSSFLTNEKLF